The 18 T cell receptor beta chains below come from one sample, sequenced in a study of CD8+ T cells in alopecia areata. Extraction of RNA preceded its reverse transcription into cDNA, which served as the sequencing template. Method: immunoSEQ multiplex PCR; TCRdb's copy keeps in-frame clones and lacks some. Here the sample spans about 94,000 clones, about two thirds being singletons. As to treatment: oral pan-JAK inhibitor, 5-10 mg twice daily. Sequences were derived from CD8+ T cells sorted from blood, sampled at approximately week 42, from a patient treated with tofacitinib. The receptor source for this set is a human donor with alopecia areata.

The chain is built from TRBV6-6 and TRBJ2-2; TRBD2 matches 8 bases. CDR3 length: 15 residues. Germline lookup yields CDR1 MNHNY and CDR2 SVGAGI (reference sequence). V was clipped by 7 bases and J by 4 bases; unmatched bases: 8. The CDR3 DNA follows: TGTGCCAGCACCCAGGGACTAGAGCTCACCGGGGAGCTGTTTTTT. It translates to CASTQGLELTGELFF.

The genes are TRBV19 and TRBJ1-5; weak D call: TRBD1 (5 bases). The germline CDR1 and CDR2 sequences are LNHDA and SQIVND (reference sequence). The V end lost 1 base, the J end lost 8 bases, and 15 bases lay between the germline ends. This CDR3 has 15 amino acids. CDR3 nucleotide sequence: TGTGCCAGTAGTATAGTCGCAGGGATCGCCAAGCCCCAGCATTTT. It is translated as CASSIVAGIAKPQHF.

This rearrangement joins TRBV27 to TRBJ1-5; possibly TRBD1 for D (6 bases). Trimming took off 6 bases at V and 3 bases at J, with 9 bases between the two ends. From germline, CDR1 is MNHEY and CDR2 SMNVEV (reference sequence). The CDR3 has 13 residues. This chain's CDR3 is CASSWTVNQPQHF. CDR3 DNA sequence: TGTGCCAGCAGCTGGACAGTCAATCAGCCCCAGCATTTT.

This rearrangement joins TRBV7-9 to TRBJ2-7; D is ambiguous. The V end was cut by 4 bases, the J end by 7 bases, with 11 bases between. Per the germline V gene, CDR1 is SEHNR and CDR2 is FQNEAQ (reference sequence). The CDR3 covers 12 residues. The CDR3 reads CASSSDTNEQYF. CDR3 DNA: TGTGCCAGCAGCTCCGACACGAATGAGCAGTACTTC.

The CDR3 protein is CASSQDQLGGDIQYF. DNA of the CDR3: TGCGCCAGCAGCCAAGATCAGCTGGGCGGGGACATTCAGTACTTC. This chain connects TRBV4-1 to TRBJ2-4, with D possibly TRBD2 on 6 matching bases. Germline V lookup: CDR1 MGHRA, CDR2 YSYEKL. V was cut by 0 bases and J by 8 bases, with 14 bases left in between. CDR3 length: 15 residues.

This rearrangement joins TRBV19 to TRBJ2-3; TRBD1 aligns across 7 bases. This CDR3 is 15 amino acids long. Germline CDR1 reads LNHDA; CDR2 reads SQIVND (reference sequence). V was clipped by 2 bases and J by 4 bases; unmatched bases: 6. The CDR3 sequence is CASSIILGQPDTQYF. As DNA, the CDR3 is TGTGCCAGTAGTATAATTTTGGGACAGCCAGATACGCAGTATTTT.

The chain employs TRBV29-1 and TRBJ1-1, with 7 bases fitting TRBD1. The CDR3 is 14 residues long. Unmatched junction bases numbered 10, after V lost 4 bases and J lost 5 bases. CDR1 SQVTM and CDR2 ANQGSEA come from the germline V gene. CDR3 nucleotide sequence: TGCAGCGTTGGGTCCGAGACAGGGATTACTGAAGCTTTCTTT. It translates to CSVGSETGITEAFF.

This chain connects TRBV6-6 to TRBJ2-1; the D is unclear. CDR1 and CDR2 from the germline V gene are MNHNY and SVGAGI (reference sequence). Trimming took off 2 bases at V and 9 bases at J, with 17 bases between the two ends. This CDR3 has 15 amino acids. The CDR3 nucleotides are TGTGCCAGCAGTTACGCCCGGGTCGGAGCGCGTGAGCAGTTCTTC. As protein: CASSYARVGAREQFF.

The CDR3, as DNA: TGTGCCAGCAGTTCGGACTACTACAATGAGCAGTTCTTC. It encodes CASSSDYYNEQFF. The chain combines TRBV27 with TRBJ2-1; the D gene is possibly TRBD2 (6 bases). Looked up from germline, CDR1 is MNHEY and CDR2 is SMNVEV (reference sequence). CDR3 size: 13 residues. The germline V and J ends were trimmed by 4 bases and 3 bases, with 7 bases remaining between them.

V usage is TRBV11-2 and J usage is TRBJ2-5, with D tentatively TRBD1 (8 bases). The germline CDR1 and CDR2 sequences are SGHAT and FQNNGV. This CDR3 has 16 residues. The V gene lost 5 bases and the J gene lost 3 bases, with 19 bases spanning the gap. The CDR3 DNA reads TGTGCCAGCAGCCAGATTCGGACAGGGAGGGAAGAGACCCAGTACTTC. This encodes CASSQIRTGREETQYF.

The genes are TRBV7-9 and TRBJ1-1, with D unclear. Germline assignment: CDR1 SEHNR and CDR2 FQNEAQ (reference sequence). The CDR3 length is 15 residues. V was clipped by 1 base and J by 2 bases, with 11 bases between them. CDR3 protein: CASSLGQTGNTEAFF. CDR3 sequence (DNA): TGTGCCAGCAGCTTAGGACAAACGGGAAACACTGAAGCTTTCTTT.

V and J are TRBV5-6 and TRBJ1-2; D gene ambiguous. V gave up 4 bases and J gave up 1 base, with 8 bases separating them. The germline V gene encodes CDR1 SGHDT and CDR2 YYEEEE. CDR3 size: 13 residues. DNA for the CDR3: TGTGCCAGCAGCGGGGAGTTTAACTATGGCTACACCTTC. Residues: CASSGEFNYGYTF.

This chain's CDR3 is CASRPERGAYEQYF. Written as DNA, the CDR3 is TGTGCCAGCAGGCCCGAGCGGGGGGCCTACGAGCAGTACTTC. The genes are TRBV6-5 and TRBJ2-7; TRBD2 agrees at 9 bases. This CDR3 comprises 14 residues. V lost 6 bases, J lost 2 bases, and 5 bases stayed unmatched. Germline lookup yields CDR1 MNHEY and CDR2 SVGAGI.

CDR3 sequence: CASNDWGNTGELFF. CDR3 sequence (DNA): TGCGCCAGCAACGATTGGGGAAACACCGGGGAGCTGTTTTTT. The chain uses TRBV5-1 and TRBJ2-2; D gene ambiguous. Trimming pared 6 bases from V and 2 bases from J, leaving 11 bases between. CDR1 SGHRS and CDR2 YFSETQ come from the germline V gene. CDR3 size: 14 residues.

The CDR3 sequence: CASSQEGVVGVSYNEQFF. The CDR3 coding sequence is TGCGCCAGCAGCCAAGAGGGGGTGGTGGGGGTGTCCTACAATGAGCAGTTCTTC. The chain uses TRBV4-3 and TRBJ2-1; D assignment may be TRBD1 or TRBD2 (5 bases each). Between the trimmed V and J ends, which lost 0 bases and 1 base, there was a span of 16 bases. The germline gives CDR1 LGHNA, CDR2 YSLEER. CDR3 length: 18 residues.

This clone came up a few times. This chain joins TRBV30 and TRBJ2-1; D not resolved. Trimming removed 4 bases from V and 10 bases from J, with 14 bases in between. CDR3 size: 12 residues. Germline values: CDR1 GTSNPN, CDR2 SVGIG (reference sequence). CDR3 sequence: CAWNHQTEEQFF. The CDR3 DNA sequence: TGTGCCTGGAATCACCAGACGGAGGAGCAGTTCTTC.

This chain joins TRBV29-1 and TRBJ2-5; 7 bases match TRBD1. CDR1 is SQVTM and CDR2 is ANQGSEA in the germline V gene. The junction had 13 bases not matched to a gene; V was cut back by 1 base and J by 5 bases. This CDR3 comprises 16 residues. In DNA, the CDR3 is TGCAGCGTTGAAGGGTCCGCGGTCGACAGGGATGAGACCCAGTACTTC. Translated, it gives CSVEGSAVDRDETQYF.

V is TRBV13 and J is TRBJ2-7; 9 bases map to TRBD2. The germline CDR1 and CDR2 sequences are PRHDT and FYEKMQ (reference sequence). This CDR3 spans 13 amino acids. Trimming cost V 5 bases and J 6 bases; bases outside gene matches: 5. The CDR3 sequence is CASSPGLALEQYF. The CDR3, as DNA: TGTGCCAGCAGCCCCGGACTAGCGCTCGAGCAGTACTTC.